The entry that follows covers one T cell receptor beta chain sequence. The CDR3 spans 12 residues. Germline assignment: CDR1 LNHDA and CDR2 SQIVND (reference sequence). V lost 3 bases and J lost 4, with 6 bases in between. Authors' analysis steps: Amplification of reference gene primers was used by the study to estimate nucleated cell counts. The data were produced by immunoSEQ multiplex PCR, yet TCRdb's version contains in-frame clones alone and is incomplete. V and J calls and clone size are those listed in that table; D and trimming were worked out from the DNA. The sample carries some 200,000 clones, around 84% recorded once. The sample comes from a study of blood T cell repertoires in COVID-19. Study information: Sample material is recorded as cDNA or gDNA derived from T cells, B-cell-depleted T cells, or PBMCs.

Source material: peripheral blood. This sequence joins TRBV19 and TRBJ1-1; D gene unclear. The TCR comes from a man aged 35-49 years with active or convalescent COVID-19. CDR3 loop: CASSIGSTEAFF. The CDR3 coding sequence is TGTGCCAGTAGTATCGGGAGCACTGAAGCTTTCTTT.